This T cell receptor (beta chain) was profiled in a study of cytomegalovirus exposure and HLA in healthy donors. PCR employed 60 Vbeta and 13 Jbeta primers. Clones were sequenced by immunoSEQ multiplex PCR, and TCRdb holds only the in-frame ones, with some missing. The sample holds fewer than 250,000 clones, 75% to 80% seen once. Trimming removed 4 bases from V and 8 bases from J, with 17 bases in between. There are 14 residues in the CDR3. Germline values: CDR1 LGHNA, CDR2 YNFKEQ. This receptor was taken from a woman between 25 and 40 years old in good health and CMV-seropositive. Sequences were obtained from PBMCs. The genes are TRBV4-2 and TRBJ1-2; D is perhaps TRBD1 (5 bases). DNA of the CDR3: TGTGCCAGCAGCCGCCCCGGGGGTGGGGACGGCTACACCTTC. Protein product: CASSRPGGGDGYTF.